The 13 T cell receptor beta chains listed next were all sequenced from one sample in a study of response to subunit inactivated influenza vaccine. In TCRdb, the RT-PCR reads were re-called with MiXCR into one record per CDR3 protein. The sample yields 200,000 to 300,000 distinct CDR3 sequences, more than 10% seen once. Sequences were derived from non-naive T cells sorted from PBMCs, sampled less than 15 days before vaccination. The origin of the receptors is a man between 50 and 59 years old who received an inactivated influenza vaccine.

This clonotype was seen a few times. The V call is TRBV12-3 or TRBV12-4, the J call TRBJ1-5; 7 nucleotides match TRBD1. The trim removed 0 bases at V and 6 bases at J, leaving 5 bases unmatched. The CDR3 has 15 residues. The CDR3 is CASSLATGRRQPQHF. The CDR3 coding sequence is TGTGCCAGCAGTTTAGCGACAGGGAGGCGTCAGCCCCAGCATTTT.

The chain couples TRBV4-3 to TRBJ2-1; weak D call: TRBD1 (7 bases). Germline V gene data show CDR1 as LGHNA and CDR2 as YSLEER. CDR3 length: 15 amino acids. V lost 1 base, J lost 8 bases, and 15 bases lay in between. DNA of the CDR3: TGCGCCAGCAGCCAAGGACAGGGAGGACAATATGAGCAGTTCTTC. Translated: CASSQGQGGQYEQFF.

This clonotype was counted between two and nine times. The chain joins TRBV6-2 or TRBV6-3 to TRBJ2-3, with 9 bases fitting TRBD2. V trimming: 8 bases; J trimming: 9 bases; junction bases outside the gene matches: 15. The CDR3 covers 15 residues. Germline values: CDR1 MNHEY, CDR2 SVGEGT. This CDR3 is CASGRAAGGQGTQYF. DNA for the CDR3: TGTGCCAGCGGGAGAGCAGCGGGGGGCCAGGGGACGCAGTATTTT.

This clonotype was seen a handful of times. This sequence joins TRBV25-1 and TRBJ1-1; D might be TRBD1 (5 bases). V was shortened by 2 bases and J by 10 bases, with 14 bases between the two germline ends. The CDR3 sequence is 13 residues long. Germline assignment: CDR1 MGHDK and CDR2 SYGVNS. The CDR3 reads CASSERTPLGAFF. In nucleotides, the CDR3 is TGTGCCAGCAGTGAACGGACACCCCTGGGAGCTTTCTTT.

J is TRBJ2-3 and V is TRBV13; D is unresolved. V lost 3 bases, J lost 5 bases, and 9 bases lay in between. This CDR3 is 13 amino acids long. Germline CDR1 is PRHDT and CDR2 is FYEKMQ (reference sequence). CDR3 loop: CASSFTGVDTQYF. The CDR3 nucleotides are TGTGCCAGCAGCTTTACCGGCGTAGATACGCAGTATTTT. The full variable domain, with the rest looked up from reference TRBV13 and TRBJ2-3, is AAGVIQSPRHLIKEKRETATLKCYPIPRHDTVYWYQQGPGQDPQFLISFYEKMQSDKGSIPDRFSAQQFSDYHSELNMSSLELGDSALYFCASSFTGVDTQYFGPGTRLTVL.

This clonotype was counted a few times. This chain links TRBV5-6 with TRBJ2-7, with a weak D call TRBD2 (6 bases). The germline V gene encodes CDR1 SGHDT and CDR2 YYEEEE. The CDR3 is 14 residues long. V was trimmed by 2 bases and J by 5 bases, leaving 14 bases between them. The CDR3 region is CASSFYLRGNEQYF. The CDR3 DNA follows: TGTGCCAGCAGCTTTTATCTGCGGGGAAACGAGCAGTACTTC.

This rearrangement joins TRBV20-1 to TRBJ2-5; tentatively, D is TRBD2 (6 bases). This CDR3 region has 16 residues. Germline values: CDR1 DFQATT, CDR2 SNEGSKA (reference sequence). Trimming took off 0 bases at V and 3 bases at J, with 17 bases between the two ends. This CDR3 is CSARDPTGGSKETQYF. DNA of the CDR3: TGCAGTGCTAGAGACCCCACCGGAGGGAGCAAAGAGACCCAGTACTTC.

The V call is TRBV20-1, the J call TRBJ2-5; TRBD2 agrees at 11 bases. Germline loops: CDR1 DFQATT, CDR2 SNEGSKA (reference sequence). This CDR3 has 15 amino acids. V shed 5 bases, J shed 5 bases, and the junction held 10 bases outside the gene matches. The CDR3 loop reads CSAGRLAGTSETQYF. The DNA for the CDR3 is TGCAGTGCTGGTAGACTAGCGGGGACCTCGGAGACCCAGTACTTC.

This clonotype was seen a handful of times. This chain uses TRBV4-3 with TRBJ2-3, with 9 positions matching TRBD2. CDR3 size: 16 residues. V shed 2 bases and J 1 base; nucleotides not matched to a gene: 4. Germline V gene data show CDR1 as LGHNA and CDR2 as YSLEER. The DNA of the CDR3 is TGCGCCAGCAGCCAAAGGGCTAGCGGGGGCACAGATACGCAGTATTTT. It yields the protein CASSQRASGGTDTQYF.

V and J are TRBV7-8 and TRBJ2-3; the match to TRBD1 covers 7 bases. V dropped 2 bases and J dropped 4; count of bases not matched to a gene: 9. The CDR3 runs to 16 residues. Germline V CDR1 and CDR2: SGHVS, FQNEAQ. The CDR3 region has the DNA TGTGCCAGCAGCTTACCTTACGACAGGGAATCAGATACGCAGTATTTT. Protein product: CASSLPYDRESDTQYF.

This clonotype was observed a few times. The rearrangement joins TRBV6-1 to TRBJ2-2; 8 bases align to TRBD2. From germline, CDR1 is MNHNS and CDR2 SASEGT. The CDR3 has 13 amino acids. Losses at the gene ends were 9 bases for V and 1 base for J; bases not matched to a gene: 1. CDR3 in DNA: TGTGCCAGTAGCGGGGTGAACACCGGGGAGCTGTTTTTT. Protein product: CASSGVNTGELFF.

The V gene is TRBV4-3, the J gene TRBJ2-7; D is perhaps TRBD1 or TRBD2 (6 bases each). Trimming took off 0 bases at V and 6 bases at J, with 9 bases between the two ends. The CDR3 extends over 13 amino acids. Germline loops: CDR1 LGHNA, CDR2 YSLEER. CDR3 in amino acids: CASSQETGAEQYF. The CDR3 DNA sequence: TGCGCCAGCAGCCAAGAAACGGGGGCCGAGCAGTACTTC.

This sequence joins TRBV7-9 and TRBJ2-3; D not resolved. The ends were cut back, 5 bases at V and 4 bases at J, with 4 bases in the middle. Germline loops: CDR1 SEHNR, CDR2 FQNEAQ (reference sequence). This CDR3 comprises 11 residues. CDR3 bases: TGTGCCAGCAGCGTCTCAGATACGCAGTATTTT. Translation: CASSVSDTQYF. Filled out from reference TRBV7-9 and TRBJ2-3, the complete variable domain reads DTGVSQNPRHKITKRGQNVTFRCDPISEHNRLYWYRQTLGQGPEFLTYFQNEAQLEKSRLLSDRFSAERPKGSFSTLEIQRTEQGDSAMYLCASSVSDTQYFGPGTRLTVL.